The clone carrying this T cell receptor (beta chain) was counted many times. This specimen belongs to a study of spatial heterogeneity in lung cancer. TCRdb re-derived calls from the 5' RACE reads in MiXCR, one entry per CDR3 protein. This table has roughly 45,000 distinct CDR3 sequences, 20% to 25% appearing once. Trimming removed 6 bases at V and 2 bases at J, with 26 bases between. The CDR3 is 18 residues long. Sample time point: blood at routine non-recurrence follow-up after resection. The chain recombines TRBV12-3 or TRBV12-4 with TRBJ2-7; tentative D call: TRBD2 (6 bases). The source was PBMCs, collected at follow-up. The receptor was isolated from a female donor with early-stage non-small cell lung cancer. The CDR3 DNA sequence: TGTGCCAGCAGGAGGGCTGGCCGAGAGACTAGAAGGCCCTACGAGCAGTACTTC. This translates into CASRRAGRETRRPYEQYF.